These 11 T cell receptor beta chains were sequenced from one sample in a study of blood T cell repertoires in COVID-19. Sequenced by immunoSEQ multiplex PCR; TCRdb stores in-frame clones only, minus some. The repertoire consists of 300,000 to 350,000 clones, with roughly nine tenths occurring once and the leading ten covering 3.9%. The sequencing input was peripheral blood. These receptors were obtained from an older woman with COVID-19, enrolled during active disease.

The V call is TRBV28, the J call TRBJ1-5; D gene uncertain. Trimming took 5 bases from V and 2 from J, leaving 16 bases between them. The CDR3 covers 16 residues. The germline V gene has CDR1 MDHEN and CDR2 SYDVKM. CDR3 in amino acids: CASSLLQSDGNQPQHF. Written as DNA, the CDR3 is TGTGCCAGCAGTCTCTTACAGAGTGATGGCAATCAGCCCCAGCATTTT.

This chain uses TRBV28 with TRBJ1-5, with D maybe TRBD1 (5 bases). The ends were cut back, 4 bases at V and 3 bases at J, with 10 bases in the middle. In germline, CDR1 is MDHEN, CDR2 SYDVKM. The CDR3 is 14 amino acids. The CDR3 DNA sequence: TGTGCCAGCAGTTCGGGCAGGGCCAATCAGCCCCAGCATTTT. This codes for CASSSGRANQPQHF. Full variable domain (remainder filled in from reference TRBV28 and TRBJ1-5): DVKVTQSSRYLVKRTGEKVFLECVQDMDHENMFWYRQDPGLGLRLIYFSYDVKMKEKGDIPEGYSVSREKKERFSLILESASTNQTSMYLCASSSGRANQPQHFGDGTRLSIL.

The V and J genes are TRBV28 and TRBJ1-1; D remains unclear. This CDR3 has 14 amino acids. V was trimmed by 3 bases and J by 0 bases, leaving 8 bases between them. Germline V gene data show CDR1 as MDHEN and CDR2 as SYDVKM. The CDR3 spells CASSFIQMNTEAFF. Written as DNA, the CDR3 is TGTGCCAGCAGTTTTATCCAGATGAACACTGAAGCTTTCTTT.

This clone occurred once. This CDR3 is CASSQGTTGFAFF. The DNA for the CDR3 is TGTGCCAGCAGCCAAGGGACGACAGGGTTTGCTTTCTTT. The J gene is TRBJ1-1, the V gene TRBV3-1 (or the pseudogene TRBV3-2), with TRBD1 matching 7 bases. The CDR3 is made up of 13 amino acids. Germline V gene data show CDR1 as LGHDT and CDR2 as YNNKEL (reference sequence). V dropped 1 base and J dropped 11; count of bases not matched to a gene: 7.

V is TRBV7-2 and J is TRBJ2-1, with 8 bases identical to TRBD2. The CDR3 length is 14 residues. V was clipped by 0 bases and J by 8 bases; unmatched bases: 3. CDR1 SGHTA and CDR2 FQGNSA come from the germline V gene. CDR3 protein: CASSLAGGAHEQFF. CDR3 in DNA: TGTGCCAGCAGCTTAGCCGGGGGGGCCCATGAGCAGTTCTTC.

The gene calls are TRBV9 and TRBJ1-2, with D maybe TRBD1 (6 bases). Between the trimmed V and J ends, which lost 0 bases and 3 bases, there was a span of 12 bases. The CDR3 covers 15 residues. Germline CDR1 reads SGDLS; CDR2 reads YYNGEE. The CDR3 DNA is TGTGCCAGCAGCGTAGAGGGGGGGCCCTACTATGGCTACACCTTC. Amino acid sequence: CASSVEGGPYYGYTF.

The chain has TRBV2 and TRBJ1-1; 8 nucleotides line up with TRBD1. Germline V gene data show CDR1 as SNHLY and CDR2 as FYNNEI. The CDR3 length is 13 residues. V shed 7 bases and J 10 bases; nucleotides not matched to a gene: 11. The CDR3 DNA reads TGTGCCAGCACCGAATCACAGGGGGATCTAGCTTTCTTT. This encodes CASTESQGDLAFF.

This clone showed up just a few times. The chain carries TRBV14 and TRBJ1-4, with D perhaps TRBD1 (5 bases). With 3 bases removed from V and 7 bases from J, the gap between germline ends came to 15 bases. This CDR3 has 15 amino acids. Germline CDR1 and CDR2: SGHDN and FVKESK. The CDR3 nucleotides read TGTGCCAGCAGCCAGGATGACAGCAACGGTGAAAAACTGTTTTTT. Encoded protein: CASSQDDSNGEKLFF. Full variable domain (remainder filled in from reference TRBV14 and TRBJ1-4): EAGVTQFPSHSVIEKGQTVTLRCDPISGHDNLYWYRRVMGKEIKFLLHFVKESKQDESGMPNNRFLAERTGGTYSTLKVQPAELEDSGVYFCASSQDDSNGEKLFFGSGTQLSVL.

This chain uses TRBV7-2 with TRBJ1-1, with a tentative D call TRBD1 (5 bases). Germline values: CDR1 SGHTA, CDR2 FQGNSA. This CDR3 is 15 amino acids long. V was trimmed by 1 base and J by 5 bases, leaving 14 bases between them. The CDR3 nucleotides are TGTGCCAGCAGCTTAGTTCCCCAGGGAGGAACTGAAGCTTTCTTT. Translation: CASSLVPQGGTEAFF. The entire variable domain, with the rest obtained from reference TRBV7-2 and TRBJ1-1, is as follows: GAGVSQSPSNKVTEKGKDVELRCDPISGHTALYWYRQSLGQGLEFLIYFQGNSAPDKSGLPSDRFSAERTGGSVSTLTIQRTQQEDSAVYLCASSLVPQGGTEAFFGQGTRLTVV.

The gene calls are TRBV5-1 and TRBJ2-7; maybe TRBD2 (5 bases). Germline CDR1 reads SGHRS; CDR2 reads YFSETQ. Trimming cost V 1 base and J 5 bases, with 10 bases left between them. CDR3 length: 13 amino acids. The CDR3 DNA reads as TGCGCCAGCAGCTTGATGGCGGGCCACGAGCAGTACTTC. It specifies CASSLMAGHEQYF.

This clone showed up just once. The rearrangement uses TRBV5-6 and TRBJ2-1, with a tentative D call TRBD1 (5 bases). The germline V gene encodes CDR1 SGHDT and CDR2 YYEEEE. This CDR3 contains 15 residues. Trimming cost V 4 bases and J 0 bases, with 11 bases left between them. CDR3 sequence (DNA): TGTGCCAGCAGCAAGACAGACAGCTCCTACAATGAGCAGTTCTTC. Translation: CASSKTDSSYNEQFF.